This TCR beta chain emerged from a study of blood T cell repertoires in COVID-19. Study-level information: Samples came from the United States, Italy and Spain, spanning acute and convalescent COVID-19. In each case, the material was cDNA or gDNA derived from T cells, B-cell-depleted T cells, or PBMCs.

The CDR3 covers 14 residues. Germline CDR1 is SGHRS and CDR2 is YFSETQ. The junction had 5 bases not matched to a gene; V was cut back by 4 bases and J by 5 bases. Original methodology: Estimated nucleated cell counts came from reference gene primer amplification. The table came from immunoSEQ multiplex PCR; TCRdb's copy has only in-frame clones and leaves some out. That table gives V, J and clone size, and the DNA gave D and trimming. The profile shows tens of thousands of clones, around 83% of them singletons. The TCR originated in a human donor in a cohort sampled during active COVID-19. Sequencing input: peripheral blood. The V and J genes are TRBV5-1 and TRBJ1-4, with 7 bases that match TRBD1. CDR3 in amino acids: CASSPSTGNEKLFF. As DNA, the CDR3 is TGCGCCAGCAGCCCTTCGACAGGGAATGAAAAACTGTTTTTT. The full variable domain, rest sourced from reference TRBV5-1 and TRBJ1-4, is KAGVTQTPRYLIKTRGQQVTLSCSPISGHRSVSWYQQTPGQGLQFLFEYFSETQRNKGNFPGRFSGRQFSNSRSEMNVSTLELGDSALYLCASSPSTGNEKLFFGSGTQLSVL.